Listed below are T cell receptor beta chains from one sample, sequenced in a study of T cells after yellow fever vaccination. MiXCR, applied by TCRdb to the 5' RACE reads, yields one record per CDR3 protein. The sample records about 320,000 distinct CDR3 sequences, 3.5% to 5% being singletons. Sequencing was performed on PBMCs, taken 15 days after the yellow fever booster vaccination. All receptors come from a man between 18 and 35 years old who received the YFV17D yellow fever vaccine. The CDR3 runs from the conserved cysteine through the conserved F or W. D genes are given only for firm matches. A row's size may be missing; if present it is once, few, many or a size class.

TRBJ2-3 | few | TRBV29-1 | TRBD1 | CSAVEGTGALQQYF
TRBJ2-3 | few | TRBV29-1 | NA | CSVATSYTDTQYF
TRBJ2-7 | many | TRBV5-1 | NA | CASSLDRSYEQYF
TRBJ2-3 | many | TRBV11-2 | NA | CASSLVGEGTDTQYF
TRBJ1-1 | NA | TRBV5-1 | NA | CASSLQGVSEAFF
TRBJ1-2 | NA | TRBV12-3/TRBV12-4 | NA | CASSLHRAYGYTF
TRBJ1-1 | NA | TRBV20-1 | NA | CSAIPGQTNTEAFF
TRBJ1-5 | NA | TRBV27 | TRBD1 | CASSLTGEYSNQPQHF
TRBJ2-3 | many | TRBV7-2 | NA | CASSLVGSGIGTDTQYF
TRBJ1-2 | few | TRBV20-1 | NA | CSARAGYTF
TRBJ1-6 | NA | TRBV27 | TRBD1 | CASRDRSSYNSPLHF